These 6 T cell receptor beta chains share one sample of origin, sequenced in a study of cytotoxic CD8 clonotypes in ibrutinib-treated CLL. Generated by immunoSEQ multiplex PCR, the TCRdb table keeps only in-frame clones and is missing some. The sample has about 120,000 clones, under 70% seen once. The source material was PBMCs, sampled after 24 months of ibrutinib treatment. These receptors were collected from a human donor with chronic lymphocytic leukemia.

The chain combines TRBV5-1 with TRBJ2-7; 7 bases agree with TRBD2. J gave up 7 bases and V 2 bases, and 9 bases lay outside the gene matches. This CDR3 spans 14 amino acids. Germline V gives CDR1 SGHRS, CDR2 YFSETQ. CDR3 DNA: TGCGCCAGCAGCTTCGCCACTAGCGCCCTAGAGCAGTACTTC. It translates to CASSFATSALEQYF.

This clone was detected a few times. The chain links TRBV25-1 to TRBJ1-6, with a possible D match to TRBD1 (5 bases). The CDR3 has 16 amino acids. V dropped 1 base and J dropped 11 bases, with 18 bases sitting between them. The germline gives CDR1 MGHDK, CDR2 SYGVNS. As DNA, the CDR3 is TGTGCCAGCAGTGAATCTAGCCCAGATAGGGGAACACCCCTCCACTTT. Its translation: CASSESSPDRGTPLHF.

This clone has more than one count but fewer than ten. This chain uses TRBV9 with TRBJ2-3; the D gene is possibly TRBD2 (7 bases). CDR3 size: 15 residues. V dropped 0 bases and J dropped 2 bases, with 10 bases sitting between them. CDR1 SGDLS and CDR2 YYNGEE come from the germline V gene. The CDR3 DNA reads TGTGCCAGCAGCGTAGCGGGGGGCCTCACAGATACGCAGTATTTT. Amino acids: CASSVAGGLTDTQYF.

The genes are TRBV19 and TRBJ1-4; 8 positions match TRBD1. Germline V gene lookup returns CDR1 LNHDA and CDR2 SQIVND (reference sequence). Unmatched junction bases numbered 10, after V lost 5 bases and J lost 8 bases. The CDR3 is 15 residues long. CDR3 loop: CASSPGQGRGEKLFF. CDR3 in DNA: TGTGCCAGTAGTCCCGGACAGGGCAGAGGGGAAAAACTGTTTTTT.

The gene calls are TRBV29-1 and TRBJ2-5; 7 positions match TRBD1. The CDR3 contains 13 residues. J lost 3 bases, V lost 4 bases, and 5 bases had no gene match. Germline lookup yields CDR1 SQVTM and CDR2 ANQGSEA. CDR3 amino acids: CSVARDSKETQYF. In nucleotides, the CDR3 is TGCAGCGTTGCCAGGGACAGCAAAGAGACCCAGTACTTC.

This chain uses TRBV5-1 with TRBJ2-7; D ambiguous. V lost 1 base and J lost 2, with 10 bases in between. Germline-derived CDR1 and CDR2 are SGHRS and YFSETQ. This CDR3 comprises 14 residues. CDR3 bases: TGCGCCAGCAGCTTGCAGGACGGGCCCTACGAGCAGTACTTC. Translated: CASSLQDGPYEQYF. The whole variable domain, remainder taken from reference TRBV5-1 and TRBJ2-7, is KAGVTQTPRYLIKTRGQQVTLSCSPISGHRSVSWYQQTPGQGLQFLFEYFSETQRNKGNFPGRFSGRQFSNSRSEMNVSTLELGDSALYLCASSLQDGPYEQYFGPGTRLTVT.